This passage covers 30 T cell receptor beta chains from one sample sequenced in a study of T cell changes during pregnancy in multiple sclerosis. Here immunoSEQ multiplex PCR was the method, and the copy in TCRdb shows in-frame clones only, minus some. In the table there are over 65,000 clones, 90% to 95% of which are singletons. The material was peripheral blood, obtained in the third trimester of pregnancy. The receptor set was obtained from a female donor with multiple sclerosis, enrolled in a pregnancy study.

The chain joins TRBV30 to TRBJ2-5; TRBD2 is a possible D gene (6 bases). The J call is doubtful: the DNA matches TRBJ2-7 better. The CDR3 spans 13 residues. CDR1 and CDR2 (germline): GTSNPN, SVGIG (reference sequence). The CDR3 region is CAGLAYEGNEQYF. The CDR3, as DNA: TGTGCCGGCCTAGCGTACGAGGGGAACGAGCAGTACTTC.

The chain combines TRBV10-3 with TRBJ2-1; TRBD1 matches at 10 bases. V lost 6 bases and J lost 6; bases outside the gene matches: 8. The CDR3 consists of 15 residues. Germline V gene sequence: CDR1 ENHRY, CDR2 SYGVKD. The CDR3 nucleotides read TGTGCCATCAGCTATGACAGGGGGCGCGGCAATGAGCAGTTCTTC. Amino acid sequence: CAISYDRGRGNEQFF.

This chain uses TRBV19 with TRBJ2-1; D not resolved. Trimming shortened V by 6 bases and J by 2 bases, and 14 bases separated the two germline ends. From germline, CDR1 is LNHDA and CDR2 SQIVND (reference sequence). The CDR3 extends over 15 amino acids. This chain's CDR3 is CASSPSTSTYNEQFF. CDR3 coding DNA: TGTGCCAGTAGCCCTTCTACCTCCACCTACAATGAGCAGTTCTTC.

The chain is built from TRBV5-1 and TRBJ1-3; D unresolved. Deletions cut 0 bases from V and 0 bases from J, with 16 bases between. The CDR3 covers 18 residues. The germline CDR1 and CDR2 sequences are SGHRS and YFSETQ. The CDR3 DNA reads as TGCGCCAGCAGCTTGGCTTCCTTAGCGGCCCTCTCTGGAAACACCATATATTTT. As protein: CASSLASLAALSGNTIYF.

The chain joins TRBV7-9 to TRBJ2-1; D unresolved. Trimming shortened V by 4 bases and J by 8 bases, and 9 bases separated the two germline ends. CDR1 and CDR2 (germline): SEHNR, FQNEAQ (reference sequence). The CDR3 runs 12 residues. The CDR3 protein is CASSSSRYEQFF. The DNA for the CDR3 is TGTGCCAGCAGCTCGTCTAGATATGAGCAGTTCTTC.

The rearrangement links TRBV11-3 to TRBJ1-1, with D possibly being TRBD1 (6 bases). The CDR3 consists of 13 residues. The V and J ends lost 1 base and 9 bases respectively, with 12 bases between them. The germline V gene has CDR1 SGHNT and CDR2 YENEEA. CDR3 sequence: CASSLVGQGKAFF. The CDR3, as DNA: TGTGCCAGCAGCTTAGTTGGTCAGGGGAAAGCTTTCTTT.

J is TRBJ2-5 and V is TRBV19; 9 nucleotides align to TRBD1. Germline V CDR1 and CDR2: LNHDA, SQIVND (reference sequence). Trimming removed 2 bases from V and 4 bases from J; junction bases left unmatched: 8. The CDR3 covers 16 residues. DNA for the CDR3: TGTGCCAGTAGTATAAGGAGGGGACAGGGTTCAGAGACCCAGTACTTC. It is translated as CASSIRRGQGSETQYF. The full variable domain, its missing parts supplied by reference TRBV19 and TRBJ2-5, is DGGITQSPKYLFRKEGQNVTLSCEQNLNHDAMYWYRQDPGQGLRLIYYSQIVNDFQKGDIAEGYSVSREKKESFPLTVTSAQKNPTAFYLCASSIRRGQGSETQYFGPGTRLLVL.

The chain couples TRBV11-3 to TRBJ2-2; D may be TRBD1 (5 bases). Germline V CDR1 and CDR2: SGHNT, YENEEA. The CDR3 has 14 residues. Trimming pared 4 bases from V and 1 base from J, leaving 7 bases between. CDR3 loop: CASSYTGNTGELFF. The CDR3 nucleotides are TGTGCCAGCAGCTACACAGGGAACACCGGGGAGCTGTTTTTT.

V gene TRBV9 combines with J gene TRBJ2-3, with 11 bases fitting TRBD2. Germline V lookup: CDR1 SGDLS, CDR2 YYNGEE. V lost 0 bases to trimming and J lost 3 bases; unmatched junction nucleotides: 3. CDR3 length equals 16 residues. This CDR3 reads CASSVEIAGGTDTQYF. CDR3 in DNA: TGTGCCAGCAGCGTAGAGATAGCGGGGGGGACAGATACGCAGTATTTT. The variable domain in full, with the rest retrieved from reference TRBV9 and TRBJ2-3, is DSGVTQTPKHLITATGQRVTLRCSPRSGDLSVYWYQQSLDQGLQFLIQYYNGEERAKGNILERFSAQQFPDLHSELNLSSLELGDSALYFCASSVEIAGGTDTQYFGPGTRLTVL.

This clone has only one observation. The chain recombines TRBV5-1 with TRBJ2-2; TRBD1 matches at 7 bases. Trimming removed 2 bases from V and 3 bases from J; junction bases left unmatched: 4. Germline loops: CDR1 SGHRS, CDR2 YFSETQ. The CDR3 totals 15 residues. CDR3 region: CASSLGGADTGELFF. In DNA form, the CDR3 reads TGCGCCAGCAGCTTAGGGGGCGCCGACACCGGGGAGCTGTTTTTT. The variable domain in full, with the rest retrieved from reference TRBV5-1 and TRBJ2-2, is KAGVTQTPRYLIKTRGQQVTLSCSPISGHRSVSWYQQTPGQGLQFLFEYFSETQRNKGNFPGRFSGRQFSNSRSEMNVSTLELGDSALYLCASSLGGADTGELFFGEGSRLTVL.

The genes are TRBV7-2 and TRBJ1-2; possible D gene TRBD1, 6 bases. This CDR3 region has 17 residues. CDR1 is SGHTA, CDR2 FQGNSA, per germline. V lost 1 base and J lost 1, with 16 bases in between. The CDR3 protein is CASSLGIRRQDNYGYTF. The CDR3 nucleotides are TGTGCCAGCAGCTTAGGAATCAGGAGACAGGATAACTATGGCTACACCTTC.

The chain links TRBV2 to TRBJ2-1; 9 bases are a match to TRBD2. The CDR3 runs 15 residues. Germline CDR1 is SNHLY and CDR2 is FYNNEI. With V trimmed by 7 bases and J by 2 bases, 6 bases remained unmatched. CDR3 sequence reads: CASTTGLATYNEQFF. The DNA for the CDR3 is TGTGCCAGCACAACCGGACTAGCGACCTACAATGAGCAGTTCTTC. The full variable domain, completed using reference TRBV2 and TRBJ2-1, is EPEVTQTPSHQVTQMGQEVILRCVPISNHLYFYWYRQILGQKVEFLVSFYNNEISEKSEIFDDQFSVERPDGSNFTLKIRSTKLEDSAMYFCASTTGLATYNEQFFGPGTRLTVL.

The chain joins TRBV5-5 to TRBJ1-1; tentative D call: TRBD1 (6 bases). The CDR3 runs to 15 residues. Trimming pared 4 bases from V and 8 bases from J, leaving 21 bases between. Germline V CDR1 and CDR2: SGHKS, YYEKEE (reference sequence). The CDR3 is CASSLEGHGAVEAFF. The CDR3 region has the DNA TGTGCCAGCAGCCTCGAGGGACATGGGGCCGTGGAAGCTTTCTTT.

A word on this clone: The junction and the germline gene differ at one end; a read error may be behind it. This rearrangement joins TRBV7-2 to TRBJ2-1; 11 bases line up with TRBD2. The length of the CDR3 is 14 residues. Per the germline V gene, CDR1 is SGHTA and CDR2 is FQGNSA. The CDR3 region has the DNA TGTGCCAGCAGTTTAGCGGGGGGGCAGGTTGAGCAGTTCTTC. The encoded protein is CASSLAGGQVEQFF. Supplemented by reference TRBV7-2 and TRBJ2-1, the full variable domain reads GAGVSQSPSNKVTEKGKDVELRCDPISGHTALYWYRQSLGQGLEFLIYFQGNSAPDKSGLPSDRFSAERTGGSVSTLTIQRTQQEDSAVYLCASSLAGGQVEQFFGPGTRLTVL.

V gene TRBV6-5 combines with J gene TRBJ2-3, with TRBD2 identical over 10 bases. After removal of 2 bases from V and 1 base from J, the junction contained 3 bases not matched to a gene. CDR1 is MNHEY, CDR2 SVGAGI, per germline. This CDR3 has 16 residues. Written as DNA, the CDR3 is TGTGCCAGCAGTTACAGGCTAGCGGGGGGCACAGATACGCAGTATTTT. Protein sequence: CASSYRLAGGTDTQYF.

The chain recombines TRBV5-6 with TRBJ1-3, with TRBD1 as a possible D gene (5 bases). CDR1 and CDR2 (germline): SGHDT, YYEEEE. Trimming cost V 3 bases and J 4 bases, with 8 bases left between them. The CDR3 has 13 residues. The chain's CDR3 is CASSWGEGNTIYF. The CDR3 nucleotides read TGTGCCAGCAGCTGGGGGGAGGGAAACACCATATATTTT.

This clone was found a few times. The J gene is TRBJ1-1, the V gene TRBV11-2; D not certain. Looked up from germline, CDR1 is SGHAT and CDR2 is FQNNGV. Trimming removed 2 bases from V and 0 bases from J, with 10 bases in between. The length of the CDR3 is 15 residues. The CDR3 DNA sequence: TGTGCCAGCAGCTTACGACAAATCATGAACACTGAAGCTTTCTTT. Its protein product is CASSLRQIMNTEAFF.

The CDR3 sequence: CASSDSSGTGGLYGYTF. The DNA for the CDR3 is TGTGCCAGCAGCGATTCGTCCGGGACAGGGGGCCTCTATGGCTACACCTTC. The V gene is TRBV6-4, the J gene TRBJ1-2; 12 bases are a match to TRBD1. Germline V CDR1 and CDR2: MRHNA, SNTAGT. The junction had 12 bases not matched to a gene; V was cut back by 6 bases and J by 4 bases. The CDR3 contains 17 residues.

The chain recombines TRBV4-2 with TRBJ1-4, with D possibly being TRBD1 (5 bases). The V gene lost 4 bases and the J gene lost 4 bases, with 10 bases spanning the gap. Germline V gene sequence: CDR1 LGHNA, CDR2 YNFKEQ. The CDR3 sequence is 14 residues long. The CDR3 here is CASSRQTDNEKLFF. The CDR3 nucleotides are TGTGCCAGCAGCCGACAGACAGATAATGAAAAACTGTTTTTT.

The V gene is TRBV12-5, the J gene TRBJ2-3, with TRBD1 identical over 7 bases. The V gene's germline CDR1 is LGHNT and CDR2 FRNRAP. Trimming removed 5 bases from V and 0 bases from J; junction bases left unmatched: 5. This CDR3 region has 15 residues. Here the CDR3 DNA reads TGTGCTAGTGGTCCGGGACAGTTTAGCACAGATACGCAGTATTTT. This encodes CASGPGQFSTDTQYF. The complete variable domain, with remaining parts taken from reference TRBV12-5 and TRBJ2-3, reads DARVTQTPRHKVTEMGQEVTMRCQPILGHNTVFWYRQTMMQGLELLAYFRNRAPLDDSGMPKDRFSAEMPDATLATLKIQPSEPRDSAVYFCASGPGQFSTDTQYFGPGTRLTVL.

The rearrangement joins TRBV6-1 to TRBJ2-3; TRBD1 matches 7 bases. Germline CDR1 is MNHNS and CDR2 is SASEGT. The V gene end was trimmed by 4 bases and the J gene end by 3 bases; junction bases not matched to a gene: 10. There are 16 residues in the CDR3. The CDR3 bases are TGTGCCAGCAGTGCTCTCCGGGCCAGGGGGACAGATACGCAGTATTTT. This translates into CASSALRARGTDTQYF.

This chain uses TRBV2 with TRBJ2-5; the match to TRBD2 covers 11 bases. CDR3 length: 15 residues. CDR1 is SNHLY and CDR2 is FYNNEI in the germline V gene. With V trimmed by 1 base and J by 5 bases, 3 bases remained unmatched. The CDR3 DNA reads as TGTGCCAGCAGTGAAGGGGCTAGCGGGGGGGAGACCCAGTACTTC. As protein: CASSEGASGGETQYF.

The chain links TRBV6-5 to TRBJ2-1, with D possibly matching TRBD2 (5 bases). Trimming took 0 bases from V and 8 from J, leaving 14 bases between them. Germline CDR1 and CDR2: MNHEY and SVGAGI. CDR3 length: 15 residues. For the CDR3, the DNA is TGTGCCAGCAGTTACTCGATCGCGGGTGCGGATGAGCAGTTCTTC. Its protein is CASSYSIAGADEQFF.

The chain joins TRBV6-1 to TRBJ2-7; D remains ambiguous. The CDR3 spans 14 residues. CDR1 and CDR2 (germline): MNHNS, SASEGT. Trimming shortened V by 7 bases and J by 2 bases, and 15 bases separated the two germline ends. As DNA, the CDR3 is TGTGCCAGCACCCCAGAAGTTGGTGCCTACGAGCAGTACTTC. Translated: CASTPEVGAYEQYF.

The CDR3 nucleotides are TGTGCCAGTAGTATCCACGGGGATGAGCAGTTCTTC. It codes for CASSIHGDEQFF. The rearrangement uses TRBV19 and TRBJ2-1; TRBD2 might be the D (5 bases). Per the germline V gene, CDR1 is LNHDA and CDR2 is SQIVND (reference sequence). Trimming removed 3 bases from V and 8 bases from J, with 8 bases in between. CDR3 length: 12 residues.

The rearrangement joins TRBV7-2 to TRBJ2-5, with 10 positions matching TRBD1. In germline, CDR1 is SGHTA, CDR2 FQGNSA. V lost 5 bases and J lost 9; bases outside the gene matches: 12. This CDR3 region has 15 residues. CDR3 sequence (DNA): TGTGCCAGCAGCCCTACAGGACAGGGGGTTTGGGCCCAGTACTTC. This codes for CASSPTGQGVWAQYF.

The genes are TRBV14 and TRBJ2-3; no reliable D call. The CDR3 length is 15 residues. The V end was cut by 1 base, the J end by 2 bases, with 10 bases between. Germline V gives CDR1 SGHDN, CDR2 FVKESK. CDR3 nucleotides: TGTGCCAGCAGCCAAGTTGGGCGCAACACAGATACGCAGTATTTT. Translation: CASSQVGRNTDTQYF.

The V and J genes are TRBV7-9 and TRBJ1-5, with D perhaps TRBD1 (5 bases). The CDR3 extends over 14 amino acids. The germline CDR1 and CDR2 sequences are SEHNR and FQNEAQ (reference sequence). V lost 5 bases to trimming and J lost 5 bases, with 13 bases between them. CDR3 DNA: TGTGCCAGCAGCCTAGGGAGGGGTGATCAGCCCCAGCATTTT. The encoded protein is CASSLGRGDQPQHF.

The V call is TRBV18, the J call TRBJ1-2; D gene uncertain. Trimming pared 6 bases from V and 5 bases from J, leaving 19 bases between. The CDR3 has 15 residues. Looked up from germline, CDR1 is KGHSH and CDR2 is LQKENI. The CDR3 reads CASSPTNLAGYGYTF. The CDR3 bases are TGTGCCAGCTCGCCCACGAACCTTGCGGGATATGGCTACACCTTC. Full variable domain (outside the CDR3, taken from reference TRBV18 and TRBJ1-2): NAGVMQNPRHLVRRRGQEARLRCSPMKGHSHVYWYRQLPEEGLKFMVYLQKENIIDESGMPKERFSAEFPKEGPSILRIQQVVRGDSAAYFCASSPTNLAGYGYTFGSGTRLTVV.

The J gene is TRBJ1-1, the V gene TRBV5-5, with 7 positions matching TRBD1. CDR3 length equals 13 residues. Germline values: CDR1 SGHKS, CDR2 YYEKEE (reference sequence). J was trimmed by 8 bases and V by 1 base; bases with no gene match: 5. The CDR3 is CASSLRRGREAFF. CDR3 coding DNA: TGTGCCAGCAGCTTGAGGAGGGGGCGCGAAGCTTTCTTT.